The rows below give T cell receptor beta chains drawn from one sample of a study of technical replicates of blood from a handful of donors. Clones were read by immunoSEQ multiplex PCR, and TCRdb kept only the in-frame ones, dropping some. The sample lists around 100,000 clones; about 95% were seen once. The sequenced sample was T cells isolated from PBMCs. The receptors stem from a human donor in good health. Both conserved end residues are part of each CDR3. Each record gives: J gene, clone size, D gene, V gene, CDR3 DNA, CDR3 protein. D genes are given only for firm matches. Part of the rows lack a size; the others show once, few, many or a class for expanded clones.

J: TRBJ2-5; size: NA; D: NA; V: TRBV9; DNA: TGTGCCAGCAGCGCGGAGGGTAGCGAGACCCAGTACTTC; CDR3: CASSAEGSETQYF
J: TRBJ2-3; size: NA; D: TRBD2; V: TRBV7-9; DNA: TGTGCCAGCTTAACCGGAGAAGCGGGAGAAAAAACAGATACGCAGTATTTT; CDR3: CASLTGEAGEKTDTQYF
J: TRBJ1-1; size: NA; D: NA; V: TRBV27; DNA: TGTGCCAGCAGTTTAACAGGAAAGATAGGCACTGAAGCTTTCTTT; CDR3: CASSLTGKIGTEAFF
J: TRBJ1-5; size: NA; D: NA; V: TRBV9; DNA: TGTGCCAGCAGCGTAGGGGCAGATCAGCCCCAGCATTTT; CDR3: CASSVGADQPQHF
J: TRBJ1-3; size: NA; D: NA; V: TRBV4-3; DNA: TGCGCCAGCAGCGAGTTGCCGGGACTCCCTGGAAACACCATATATTTT; CDR3: CASSELPGLPGNTIYF
J: TRBJ2-5; size: NA; D: TRBD1; V: TRBV30; DNA: TGTGCCTGGAGTGGGACAGGGCAAGAGACCCAGTACTTC; CDR3: CAWSGTGQETQYF
J: TRBJ2-1; size: once; D: TRBD2; V: TRBV9; DNA: TGTGCCAGCAGCGTGAGCGGGAGATCCCCTGAGCAGTTCTTC; CDR3: CASSVSGRSPEQFF
J: TRBJ2-2; size: NA; D: NA; V: TRBV9; DNA: TGTGCCAGCAGCGTAGACGGGAGTGGGGCCAGGGAGCTGTTTTTT; CDR3: CASSVDGSGARELFF
J: TRBJ1-2; size: once; D: NA; V: TRBV6-5; DNA: TGTGCCAGCACACGGTCAGGGGCTGAGAACTATGGCTACACCTTC; CDR3: CASTRSGAENYGYTF
J: TRBJ2-5; size: NA; D: NA; V: TRBV28; DNA: TGTGCCAGCAGTTTCCCGGGGGACCACGAGCGGGAGACCCAGTACTTC; CDR3: CASSFPGDHERETQYF
J: TRBJ2-7; size: NA; D: NA; V: TRBV19; DNA: TGTGCCAGTAGGGACAGCGTCTACGAGCAGTACTTC; CDR3: CASRDSVYEQYF
J: TRBJ1-4; size: once; D: NA; V: TRBV4-2; DNA: TGTGCCAGCAGCGCCGGGACATATCCTAATGAAAAACTGTTTTTT; CDR3: CASSAGTYPNEKLFF
J: TRBJ1-3; size: NA; D: NA; V: TRBV4-2; DNA: TGTGCCAGCAGCCAAGACAAGGGTAGGGGTAGTGGAAACACCATATATTTT; CDR3: CASSQDKGRGSGNTIYF
J: TRBJ1-5; size: NA; D: NA; V: TRBV23-1; DNA: TGCGCCAGATTAAAATTACGCCGAGGGTATAGCAATCAGCCCCAGCATTTT; CDR3: CARLKLRRGYSNQPQHF